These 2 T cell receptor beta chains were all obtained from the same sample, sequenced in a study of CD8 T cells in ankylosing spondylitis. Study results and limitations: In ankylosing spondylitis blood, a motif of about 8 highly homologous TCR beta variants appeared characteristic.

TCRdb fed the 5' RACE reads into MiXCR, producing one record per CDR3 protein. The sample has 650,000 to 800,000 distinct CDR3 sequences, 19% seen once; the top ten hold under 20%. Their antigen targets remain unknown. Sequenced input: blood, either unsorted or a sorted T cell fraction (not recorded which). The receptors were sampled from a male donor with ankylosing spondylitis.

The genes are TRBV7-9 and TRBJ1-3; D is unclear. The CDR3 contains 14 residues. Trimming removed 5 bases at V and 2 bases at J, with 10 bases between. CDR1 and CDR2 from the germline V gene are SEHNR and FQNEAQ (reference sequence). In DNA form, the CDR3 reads TGTGCCAGCAGCCCGTATGGAGCTGGAAACACCATATATTTT. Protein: CASSPYGAGNTIYF.

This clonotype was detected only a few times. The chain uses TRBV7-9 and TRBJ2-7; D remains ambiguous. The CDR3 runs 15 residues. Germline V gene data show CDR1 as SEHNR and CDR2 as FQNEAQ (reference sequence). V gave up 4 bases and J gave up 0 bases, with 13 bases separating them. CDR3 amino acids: CASSSPRQSSYEQYF. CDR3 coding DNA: TGTGCCAGCAGCTCCCCAAGGCAGAGCTCCTACGAGCAGTACTTC.